Listed below are T cell receptor beta chains from one sample, sequenced in a study of control samples from healthy donors and cancer patients. Clones were read by immunoSEQ multiplex PCR, and TCRdb kept only the in-frame ones, dropping some. The sample lists about 140,000 clones; less than 90% were seen once. The source material was blood. The receptors were sampled from a woman under 40 in good health. Both conserved end residues are part of each CDR3. Fields, in order: D gene, J gene, V gene, CDR3 length, clone size, CDR3 protein, CDR3 DNA. The D gene is left open where the match is weak. Clone size is shown for a subset of rows, as once, few, many or a class of expanded clone.

-,TRBJ1-1,TRBV18,12,-,CASSPNGEGTFF,TGTGCCAGCTCACCAAATGGCGAGGGAACTTTCTTT
-,TRBJ2-3,TRBV29-1,14,-,CSVEGPGGTDTQYF,TGCAGCGTTGAAGGGCCCGGGGGCACAGATACGCAGTATTTT
-,TRBJ1-6,TRBV5-1,15,-,CASRRDTFYNSPLHF,TGCGCCAGCAGGCGGGACACCTTTTATAATTCACCCCTCCACTTT
-,TRBJ2-3,TRBV29-1,13,-,CSVSGTDTDTQYF,TGCAGCGTCTCCGGGACCGACACAGATACGCAGTATTTT
TRBD1,TRBJ2-1,TRBV5-1,16,-,CASSPGTGISYNEQFF,TGCGCCAGCAGTCCTGGGACAGGAATCTCCTACAATGAGCAGTTCTTC
-,TRBJ2-1,TRBV7-9,14,-,CASSLDLLGNEQFF,TGTGCCAGCAGCTTAGACCTGCTAGGTAATGAGCAGTTCTTC
TRBD2,TRBJ2-7,TRBV5-5,13,-,CASNLAGAWEQYF,TGTGCCAGCAACCTAGCGGGAGCTTGGGAGCAGTACTTC
-,TRBJ1-4,TRBV6-5,15,-,CASSPTGGREGKLFF,TGTGCCAGCAGCCCAACGGGGGGCCGGGAAGGGAAACTGTTTTTT
-,TRBJ1-1,TRBV19,13,-,CASSNEVNTEAFF,TGTGCCAGTAGCAACGAGGTGAACACTGAAGCTTTCTTT
-,TRBJ1-2,TRBV19,15,-,CASSIEGTAVYGYTF,TGTGCCAGTAGTATAGAGGGGACGGCAGTCTATGGCTACACCTTC
-,TRBJ1-5,TRBV7-2,15,-,CASSLGSSGNQPQHF,TGTGCCAGCAGCTTAGGCTCGTCTGGGAATCAGCCCCAGCATTTT
-,TRBJ2-7,TRBV5-1,13,-,CASRPGTNYEQYF,TGCGCCAGCAGGCCCGGGACAAACTACGAGCAGTACTTC
-,TRBJ2-7,TRBV7-8,14,few,CASSLREQSYEQYF,TGTGCCAGCAGCTTACGGGAACAGTCCTACGAGCAGTACTTC
TRBD1,TRBJ2-5,TRBV7-7,14,few,CASSSTGGLQTQYF,TGTGCTAGCAGCTCGACAGGGGGATTGCAGACCCAGTACTTC
TRBD2,TRBJ2-6,TRBV5-8,18,-,CASSWGGSSSSGANVLTF,TGTGCCAGCAGCTGGGGGGGTAGTTCTTCCTCTGGGGCCAACGTCCTGACTTTC
-,TRBJ2-7,TRBV28,14,-,CASSLVGLSYEQYF,TGTGCCAGCAGTTTGGTAGGGCTCTCCTACGAGCAGTACTTC